The rows below give T cell receptor beta chains drawn from one sample of a study of T cells in Graves' hyperthyroidism and ophthalmopathy. A single record per CDR3 protein comes from TCRdb applying MiXCR to the multiplex PCR reads. The sample records around 300,000 distinct CDR3 sequences, roughly an eighth being singletons. The source material was blood. Receptors were obtained from a woman in her thirties or forties with Graves' ophthalmopathy. Both conserved end residues are part of each CDR3. D genes are given only for firm matches. Clone sizes are given selectively: once, few, many, or a class where the clone is expanded.

d_gene,j_gene,abundance,len,v_gene,CDR3aa,CDR3nt
-,TRBJ2-5,many,13,TRBV20-1,CSASWGYQETQYF,TGCAGTGCTAGTTGGGGGTACCAAGAGACCCAGTACTTC
-,TRBJ1-6,few,13,TRBV10-2,CASSEKDNSPLHF,TGCGCCAGCAGTGAGAAAGATAATTCACCCCTCCACTTT
TRBD1,TRBJ1-5,many,15,TRBV7-2,CASSFRQGSNQPQHF,TGTGCCAGCAGCTTCCGACAGGGGAGCAATCAGCCCCAGCATTTT
-,TRBJ2-5,many,11,TRBV12-3/TRBV12-4,CASSTTSYQYF,TGTGCCAGCAGTACGACTAGTTATCAGTACTTC
TRBD1,TRBJ2-1,many,15,TRBV28,CASSTGQDSYNEQFF,TGTGCCAGCAGTACAGGACAGGACTCCTACAATGAGCAGTTCTTC
-,TRBJ2-2,many,13,TRBV12-3/TRBV12-4,CASRGGFGGELFF,TGTGCCAGCAGAGGGGGGTTCGGCGGGGAGCTGTTTTTT
-,TRBJ1-4,many,15,TRBV12-3/TRBV12-4,CASSPGDATNEKLFF,TGTGCCAGCAGTCCCGGGGATGCAACTAATGAAAAACTGTTTTTT
TRBD2,TRBJ2-5,-,14,TRBV3-1,CASSPTSALETQYF,TGTGCCAGCAGCCCTACTAGCGCCCTGGAGACCCAGTACTTC
-,TRBJ2-7,-,13,TRBV11-3,CASSSTVSYEQYF,TGTGCCAGCAGCTCCACGGTTTCCTACGAGCAGTACTTC
TRBD1,TRBJ2-7,many,16,TRBV2,CASSRPPGGVSYEQYF,TGTGCCAGCAGTCGCCCCCCAGGGGGAGTCTCCTACGAGCAGTACTTC
-,TRBJ1-1,many,18,TRBV24-1,CATSSTTALVRGDTEAFF,TGTGCCACCAGTTCCACGACAGCCCTGGTTCGGGGGGACACTGAAGCTTTCTTT
-,TRBJ1-4,many,17,TRBV16,CASSPFGGGRSLEKLFF,TGTGCCAGCAGCCCTTTCGGCGGGGGTCGATCCCTGGAAAAACTGTTTTTT
-,TRBJ2-7,few,12,TRBV2,CASKGTRYEQYF,TGTGCCAGCAAAGGGACACGCTACGAGCAGTACTTC
TRBD1,TRBJ1-2,many,13,TRBV20-1,CSARNQGAGGYTF,TGCAGTGCTAGAAACCAGGGGGCGGGAGGCTACACCTTC
-,TRBJ2-1,-,15,TRBV28,CASSPLTRSYNEQFF,TGTGCCAGCAGCCCGCTTACCCGCTCCTACAATGAGCAGTTCTTC
-,TRBJ2-6,few,17,TRBV15,CATSRDSRIAGANVLTF,TGTGCCACCAGCAGAGATTCGAGGATCGCTGGGGCCAACGTCCTGACTTTC
-,TRBJ1-1,many,13,TRBV11-2,CASSLPGPTEAFF,TGTGCCAGCAGCTTACCAGGGCCCACTGAAGCTTTCTTT
TRBD2,TRBJ2-3,-,14,TRBV10-2,CASTTREGADTQYF,TGCGCCAGCACTACGCGGGAGGGAGCAGATACGCAGTATTTT
-,TRBJ1-2,many,12,TRBV2,CASDPTGWGYTF,TGTGCCAGCGACCCAACCGGTTGGGGCTACACCTTC
-,TRBJ1-5,few,13,TRBV6-1,CASRSLGNQPQHF,TGTGCCAGCAGATCTCTAGGCAATCAGCCCCAGCATTTT
-,TRBJ2-1,-,16,TRBV27,CASRGGRARFFNEQFF,TGTGCCAGCAGGGGAGGCCGGGCCAGATTTTTTAATGAGCAGTTCTTC
-,TRBJ1-1,-,12,TRBV29-1,CSGGGQNTEAFF,TGCAGCGGCGGGGGCCAGAACACTGAAGCTTTCTTT
-,TRBJ2-1,many,16,TRBV28,CASSLLGGQGYNEQFF,TGTGCCAGCAGTTTACTTGGGGGCCAAGGCTACAATGAGCAGTTCTTC
-,TRBJ2-7,-,14,TRBV7-2,CASSLGGLASEQYF,TGTGCCAGCAGCTTAGGGGGTCTCGCCTCCGAGCAGTACTTC
TRBD1,TRBJ2-5,many,15,TRBV28,CASSSQQGFQETQYF,TGTGCCAGCAGTTCACAACAGGGGTTCCAAGAGACCCAGTACTTC
TRBD1,TRBJ1-1,many,12,TRBV29-1,CSVARQGAEAFF,TGCAGCGTTGCGAGGCAGGGGGCAGAAGCTTTCTTT
TRBD1,TRBJ1-3,many,16,TRBV12-3/TRBV12-4,CASTPGQEGSGNTIYF,TGTGCCAGCACGCCGGGACAGGAGGGATCTGGAAACACCATATATTTT
TRBD2,TRBJ2-1,-,18,TRBV9,CASSVAGGLAGVFGEQFF,TGTGCCAGCAGCGTAGCTGGGGGACTAGCGGGAGTATTTGGTGAGCAGTTCTTC
-,TRBJ2-1,few,16,TRBV2,CASRRGGPSSYNEQFF,TGTGCCAGCAGACGGGGCGGGCCTAGCTCCTACAATGAGCAGTTCTTC
-,TRBJ1-6,many,13,TRBV6-1,CATLGTANSPLHF,TGTGCCACCTTAGGGACGGCCAATTCACCCCTCCACTTT
TRBD1,TRBJ1-4,-,15,TRBV7-9,CASSPGTGGSEKLFF,TGTGCCAGCAGCCCGGGGACAGGGGGTAGTGAAAAACTGTTTTTT
TRBD1,TRBJ1-6,-,15,TRBV9,CASTQGGSYNSPLHF,TGTGCCAGCACTCAGGGGGGCTCCTATAATTCACCCCTCCACTTT
-,TRBJ1-4,many,13,TRBV30,CAWKMALGEKLFF,TGTGCCTGGAAAATGGCCTTGGGAGAAAAACTGTTTTTT
TRBD2,TRBJ2-2,many,16,TRBV20-1,CSARKLAWTNTGELFF,TGCAGTGCTAGAAAACTAGCGTGGACGAACACCGGGGAGCTGTTTTTT
-,TRBJ2-1,-,13,TRBV9,CASSVDERNEQFF,TGTGCCAGCAGCGTAGACGAGCGCAATGAGCAGTTCTTC